One T cell receptor (beta chain) is described in this entry. This sample stems from a study of blood T cell repertoires in COVID-19. Cohorts were determined from participant-reported clinical history. TCRdb's copy holds only in-frame clones and misses some; the assay was immunoSEQ multiplex PCR. The sample contains hundreds of thousands of clones, 70% to 90% of which appear only once. The CDR3 is 13 amino acids. Germline V gene sequence: CDR1 LNHDA, CDR2 SQIVND (reference sequence). The V end lost 2 bases, the J end lost 7 bases, and 9 bases lay between the germline ends. The sequencing sample was made of PBMCs or T cells enriched from blood (not recorded which). The chain uses TRBV19 and TRBJ1-5, with a possible D match to TRBD1 (5 bases). The sequence came from a woman between 50 and 59 years old with acute COVID-19. The CDR3 reads CASSIQGPQPQHF. DNA of the CDR3: TGTGCCAGTAGTATACAGGGTCCCCAGCCCCAGCATTTT.